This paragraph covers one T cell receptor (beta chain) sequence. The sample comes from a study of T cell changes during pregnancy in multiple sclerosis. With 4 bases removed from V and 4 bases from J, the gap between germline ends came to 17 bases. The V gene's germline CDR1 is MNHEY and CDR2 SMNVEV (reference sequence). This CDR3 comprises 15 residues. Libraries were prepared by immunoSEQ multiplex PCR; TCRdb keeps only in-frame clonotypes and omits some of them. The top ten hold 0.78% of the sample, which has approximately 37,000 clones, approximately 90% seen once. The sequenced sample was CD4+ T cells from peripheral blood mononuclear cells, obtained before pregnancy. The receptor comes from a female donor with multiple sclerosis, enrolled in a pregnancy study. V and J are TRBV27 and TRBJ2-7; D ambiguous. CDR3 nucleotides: TGTGCCAGCAGTTCCCCTCTGCTGCGGCGTTACGAGCAGTACTTC. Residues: CASSSPLLRRYEQYF.